The rows below give T cell receptor beta chains drawn from one sample of a study of blood T cell repertoires in COVID-19. Sequencing was performed with immunoSEQ multiplex PCR; in TCRdb, only in-frame clones are kept and a portion is missing. This sample carries some 130,000 clones, about 78% of them seen once, and the ten largest clones take 10% to 11%. The sequenced sample was peripheral blood. These receptors originate from a man aged 60 to 75 who had recovered from COVID-19. CDR3s include the opening cysteine and the closing phenylalanine or tryptophan. A D gene is named only where the DNA matches it firmly. Part of the rows lack a size; the others show once, few, many or a class for expanded clones.

d_gene,v_gene,len,j_gene,abundance,CDR3aa,CDR3nt
TRBD1,TRBV4-2,15,TRBJ1-1,-,CASSHQTGRDTEAFF,TGTGCCAGCAGCCACCAGACAGGGCGGGACACTGAAGCTTTCTTT
-,TRBV19,14,TRBJ1-6,-,CASSPKEDNSPLHF,TGTGCCAGTAGTCCTAAGGAGGATAATTCACCCCTCCACTTT
-,TRBV6-5,14,TRBJ1-3,-,CVVQGPSSGNTIYF,TGTGTCGTGCAGGGGCCCTCCTCTGGAAACACCATATATTTT
-,TRBV29-1,11,TRBJ2-1,-,CSVGQGGEQFF,TGCAGCGTTGGTCAGGGCGGTGAGCAGTTCTTC
TRBD1,TRBV5-1,15,TRBJ2-7,few,CASSAGTGFPYEQYF,TGCGCCAGCAGCGCAGGGACAGGGTTCCCCTACGAGCAGTACTTC
TRBD1,TRBV15,15,TRBJ2-7,-,CATSRGGQAPYEQYF,TGTGCCACCAGCAGAGGGGGACAGGCACCCTACGAGCAGTACTTC
-,TRBV7-9,13,TRBJ2-2,few,CASSGANTGELFF,TGTGCCAGCTCCGGAGCGAACACCGGGGAGCTGTTTTTT
-,TRBV19,14,TRBJ1-5,-,CASSPTGFNQPQHF,TGTGCCAGTAGCCCGACAGGTTTCAATCAGCCCCAGCATTTT
TRBD1,TRBV7-2,17,TRBJ2-2,-,CASSPELRTGRTGELFF,TGTGCCAGCAGCCCAGAGCTTCGGACAGGGAGAACCGGGGAGCTGTTTTTT
-,TRBV19,15,TRBJ2-6,-,CASTPRDSGANVLTF,TGTGCCAGTACGCCCCGGGACTCTGGGGCCAACGTCCTGACTTTC
TRBD2,TRBV7-3,15,TRBJ2-3,-,CASSRRAGDADTQYF,TGTGCCAGCAGCCGTAGAGCGGGGGACGCAGATACGCAGTATTTT
-,TRBV15,15,TRBJ2-2,once,CATSGGRPNTGELFF,TGTGCCACCAGCGGAGGGAGACCGAACACCGGGGAGCTGTTTTTT
-,TRBV4-1,16,TRBJ1-4,-,CASSQDRGGSDEKLFF,TGCGCCAGCAGCCAAGATCGGGGGGGATCGGATGAAAAACTGTTTTTT
-,TRBV4-2,14,TRBJ1-2,-,CASSQAQGDYGYTF,TGTGCCAGCAGCCAAGCACAGGGAGACTATGGCTACACCTTC
-,TRBV6-5,11,TRBJ1-6,few,CASSYGIPLHF,TGTGCCAGCAGTTACGGCATACCCCTCCACTTT
TRBD1,TRBV9,16,TRBJ2-7,few,CASSVASRGGRDEQYF,TGTGCCAGCAGCGTAGCTAGTAGAGGGGGCAGGGACGAGCAGTACTTC
TRBD1,TRBV7-9,16,TRBJ2-1,-,CASSLDQGQGRNEQFF,TGTGCCAGCAGCTTAGACCAGGGACAGGGGAGGAATGAGCAGTTCTTC
-,TRBV29-1,13,TRBJ2-7,-,CSAIDQGSREQYF,TGCAGCGCAATAGACCAGGGATCACGCGAGCAGTACTTC
-,TRBV9,13,TRBJ2-2,-,CASSVDLTGELFF,TGTGCCAGCAGCGTAGATCTGACCGGGGAGCTGTTTTTT
TRBD2,TRBV29-1,15,TRBJ2-1,-,CSVGPGRENYNEQFF,TGCAGCGTTGGACCCGGGCGGGAGAACTACAATGAGCAGTTCTTC
TRBD2,TRBV6-4,16,TRBJ2-3,-,CASSDSSGGATDTQYF,TGTGCCAGCAGTGACTCTAGCGGGGGGGCCACAGATACGCAGTATTTT
TRBD2,TRBV10-3,13,TRBJ2-7,few,CAIAGLADYEQYF,TGTGCCATCGCGGGACTAGCGGACTACGAGCAGTACTTC
TRBD2,TRBV5-1,16,TRBJ2-3,-,CASSLVPSGGTDTQYF,TGCGCCAGCAGCTTGGTCCCTAGCGGGGGCACAGATACGCAGTATTTT
TRBD1,TRBV5-1,14,TRBJ1-2,-,CASSSPGTDYGYTF,TGCGCCAGCAGCTCCCCCGGGACAGACTATGGCTACACCTTC
TRBD2,TRBV4-1,14,TRBJ2-1,-,CASTAGGGNNEQFF,TGCGCCAGCACAGCGGGGGGGGGAAACAATGAGCAGTTCTTC
TRBD2,TRBV7-9,16,TRBJ2-5,-,CASSLDGSGFGETQYF,TGTGCCAGCAGCTTAGATGGTAGCGGGTTCGGAGAGACCCAGTACTTC
-,TRBV3-1/TRBV3-2,12,TRBJ1-1,few,CASSRGTYEAFF,TGTGCCAGCAGCCGAGGAACGTACGAAGCTTTCTTT
-,TRBV11-3,15,TRBJ1-3,few,CASSLARDPGNTIYF,TGTGCCAGCAGCTTAGCCAGGGATCCTGGAAACACCATATATTTT
TRBD2,TRBV7-2,15,TRBJ2-3,-,CASSLDGGAGDTQYF,TGTGCCAGCAGCTTAGACGGGGGGGCCGGAGATACGCAGTATTTT
TRBD2,TRBV7-2,14,TRBJ2-7,-,CASSLAGGSYEQYF,TGTGCCAGCAGCTTAGCGGGAGGGTCCTACGAGCAGTACTTC
-,TRBV6-5,14,TRBJ2-6,-,CASRPGAGANVLTF,TGTGCCAGCAGGCCTGGAGCTGGGGCCAACGTCCTGACTTTC
TRBD2,TRBV7-2,16,TRBJ2-1,-,CASSSLLAGANNEQFF,TGTGCCAGCAGCTCCCTACTAGCGGGGGCAAACAATGAGCAGTTCTTC
-,TRBV24-1,12,TRBJ2-2,-,CAIGGYTGELFF,TGTGCCATCGGAGGGTACACCGGGGAGCTGTTTTTT
-,TRBV11-2,13,TRBJ2-3,few,CASSLGGIDTQYF,TGTGCCAGCAGCTTAGGGGGCATAGATACGCAGTATTTT
-,TRBV19,15,TRBJ2-4,-,CASSRGGVLGNIQYF,TGTGCCAGTAGTAGGGGCGGGGTCCTCGGAAACATTCAGTACTTC
TRBD2,TRBV10-3,14,TRBJ2-2,-,CASNGLANTGELFF,TGTGCCTCAAATGGACTAGCAAACACCGGGGAGCTGTTTTTT
-,TRBV5-5,16,TRBJ1-1,-,CASSASGTLMNTEAFF,TGTGCCAGCAGCGCCTCCGGGACACTTATGAACACTGAAGCTTTCTTT
-,TRBV5-1,11,TRBJ2-1,few,CASSLEREQFF,TGCGCCAGCAGCTTGGAGCGGGAGCAGTTCTTC
TRBD1,TRBV28,13,TRBJ2-5,few,CASRTGGQETQYF,TGTGCCAGCAGGACAGGGGGCCAAGAGACCCAGTACTTC
-,TRBV6-5,15,TRBJ1-1,-,CASSYFLGGAWEAFF,TGTGCCAGCAGTTACTTCCTGGGGGGGGCCTGGGAAGCTTTCTTT
-,TRBV2,11,TRBJ1-1,few,CASSTRNEAFF,TGTGCCAGCAGTACGCGAAACGAAGCTTTCTTT
TRBD1,TRBV28,14,TRBJ1-1,-,CASKLTGANTEAFF,TGTGCCAGCAAACTGACAGGGGCAAACACTGAAGCTTTCTTT
TRBD2,TRBV19,17,TRBJ2-1,-,CASSATSGGSSYNEQFF,TGTGCCAGTAGTGCGACTAGCGGGGGGAGCTCCTACAATGAGCAGTTCTTC
TRBD2,TRBV19,15,TRBJ2-4,-,CASSLSGRPENIQYF,TGTGCCAGTAGCCTTAGCGGGAGGCCGGAAAACATTCAGTACTTC
TRBD1,TRBV28,14,TRBJ2-7,-,CASSPTGLSHEQYF,TGTGCCAGCAGTCCGACAGGGTTAAGTCACGAGCAGTACTTC
-,TRBV7-2,14,TRBJ2-7,once,CASSPTGQYYEQYF,TGTGCCAGCAGCCCCACAGGGCAATACTACGAGCAGTACTTC
TRBD1,TRBV5-1,16,TRBJ1-1,-,CASSLAGTGMNTEAFF,TGCGCCAGCAGCTTGGCGGGGACAGGGATGAACACTGAAGCTTTCTTT
-,TRBV4-1,14,TRBJ1-5,few,CASSPTASNQPQHF,TGCGCCAGCAGCCCGACAGCTAGCAATCAGCCCCAGCATTTT
TRBD1,TRBV6-2/TRBV6-3,16,TRBJ1-4,-,CASSGTGEATNEKLFF,TGTGCCAGCAGTGGGACAGGCGAAGCAACTAATGAAAAACTGTTTTTT
TRBD1,TRBV4-3,15,TRBJ2-5,-,CASSRSDRGSETQYF,TGCGCCAGCAGCCGGTCGGACAGGGGCAGCGAGACCCAGTACTTC
TRBD1,TRBV28,16,TRBJ1-4,-,CASSFGSGQGREKLFF,TGTGCCAGCAGTTTCGGTTCGGGACAGGGACGTGAAAAACTGTTTTTT
-,TRBV7-8,15,TRBJ2-1,many,CASSATGLAYNEQFF,TGTGCCAGCAGCGCCACAGGCCTCGCCTACAATGAGCAGTTCTTC
-,TRBV5-1,12,TRBJ2-7,-,CASRYGSYEQYF,TGCGCCAGCAGGTACGGCTCCTACGAGCAGTACTTC
-,TRBV5-1,13,TRBJ1-2,-,CASSFQEIYGYTF,TGCGCCAGCAGCTTTCAGGAAATCTATGGCTACACCTTC
TRBD1,TRBV28,14,TRBJ1-5,-,CASSPQTGDQPQHF,TGTGCCAGCAGTCCGCAGACAGGGGATCAGCCCCAGCATTTT
TRBD1,TRBV27,15,TRBJ2-7,few,CASSSQGTASYEQYF,TGTGCCAGCAGTTCACAGGGGACCGCTTCCTACGAGCAGTACTTC
TRBD1,TRBV9,14,TRBJ1-2,-,CASSEDRFNYGYTF,TGTGCCAGCAGCGAGGACAGGTTTAACTATGGCTACACCTTC